This record covers a single TCR beta chain. PCR primers comprised 60 Vbeta and 13 Jbeta primers. Only in-frame clones appear in the TCRdb table, and some are missing; sequencing was by immunoSEQ multiplex PCR. The data hold 90,000 to 100,000 clones, with 82% observed a single time. This record comes from a study of cytomegalovirus exposure and HLA in healthy donors. CDR3 size: 16 residues. J was trimmed by 5 bases and V by 4 bases; bases with no gene match: 10. In germline, CDR1 is SGDLS, CDR2 YYNGEE. The sample taken for sequencing was PBMCs. The J gene is TRBJ2-2, the V gene TRBV9; 8 bases map to TRBD2. The receptor was derived from a man aged 45-65 years in good health and CMV-seronegative. The DNA for the CDR3 is TGTGCCAGCAGCTCCGGGGGGGGGTGGGGGACCGGGGAGCTGTTTTTT. This translates into CASSSGGGWGTGELFF.